The 19 T cell receptor beta chains below all came from one sample that was sequenced in a study of T cell responses to AZD1222 COVID-19 vaccine. Libraries were prepared by immunoSEQ multiplex PCR; TCRdb keeps only in-frame clonotypes and omits some of them. Among over 140,000 clones, roughly 92% were seen once, and the ten largest hold 4% to 5.5%. Sequenced here: peripheral blood, sampled on day 0 of AZD1222 vaccination. Receptor source: an adult in good health.

The chain carries TRBV29-1 and TRBJ1-1; the D gene is possibly TRBD1 (5 bases). Trimming cost V 3 bases and J 1 base, with 12 bases left between them. Germline V gene lookup returns CDR1 SQVTM and CDR2 ANQGSEA. The CDR3 has 14 residues. CDR3 amino acids: CSVDGPGGNTEAFF. CDR3 DNA sequence: TGCAGCGTTGATGGACCTGGGGGGAACACTGAAGCTTTCTTT.

The chain has TRBV11-2 and TRBJ1-1, with D unresolved. Trimming stripped 1 base from V and 5 bases from J, with 5 bases between. The CDR3 spans 12 residues. CDR1 SGHAT and CDR2 FQNNGV come from the germline V gene. The CDR3 DNA follows: TGTGCCAGCAGCTTAGCCTGGACTGAAGCTTTCTTT. Its translation is CASSLAWTEAFF.

The chain combines TRBV7-9 with TRBJ2-7; TRBD1 is a possible D gene (6 bases). V shed 5 bases and J shed 0 bases, with 20 bases lying between them. This CDR3 comprises 17 residues. Germline lookup yields CDR1 SEHNR and CDR2 FQNEAQ (reference sequence). This CDR3 reads CASSPKGAGTISYEQYF. CDR3 bases: TGTGCCAGCAGCCCCAAAGGGGCTGGGACAATCTCCTACGAGCAGTACTTC. Supplemented by reference TRBV7-9 and TRBJ2-7, the full variable domain reads DTGVSQNPRHKITKRGQNVTFRCDPISEHNRLYWYRQTLGQGPEFLTYFQNEAQLEKSRLLSDRFSAERPKGSFSTLEIQRTEQGDSAMYLCASSPKGAGTISYEQYFGPGTRLTVT.

The chain is built from TRBV9 and TRBJ2-7; 7 positions agree with TRBD2. The junction had 4 bases not matched to a gene; V was cut back by 0 bases and J by 1 base. The CDR3 is made up of 15 amino acids. CDR1 is SGDLS, CDR2 YYNGEE, per germline. The CDR3 reads CASSVGPGGSYEQYF. The CDR3 coding sequence is TGTGCCAGCAGCGTAGGACCGGGGGGTTCCTACGAGCAGTACTTC.

The J gene is TRBJ1-1, the V gene TRBV2; a possible D gene is TRBD1 (6 bases). V lost 6 bases, J lost 7 bases, and 18 bases lay in between. Looked up from germline, CDR1 is SNHLY and CDR2 is FYNNEI. The CDR3 covers 14 residues. The CDR3 protein is CASRLATGGGEAFF. The CDR3 DNA follows: TGTGCCAGCAGGCTCGCGACAGGTGGTGGTGAAGCTTTCTTT.

The rearrangement links TRBV19 to TRBJ2-2; the match to TRBD1 covers 7 bases. Germline CDR1 is LNHDA and CDR2 is SQIVND (reference sequence). CDR3 length: 16 residues. J lost 1 base, V lost 4 bases, and 6 bases had no gene match. The CDR3 here is CASSTGTAKNTGELFF. CDR3 coding DNA: TGTGCCAGTAGTACCGGGACAGCAAAGAACACCGGGGAGCTGTTTTTT.

CDR3 nucleotides: TGTGCCAGCAGCTTAGGCCTAGCGCAAACCTACAATGAGCAGTTCTTC. Its translation: CASSLGLAQTYNEQFF. The rearrangement uses TRBV11-3 and TRBJ2-1, with a tentative D call TRBD2 (6 bases). V dropped 1 base and J dropped 2 bases, with 12 bases sitting between them. Germline V lookup: CDR1 SGHNT, CDR2 YENEEA. CDR3 length: 16 residues.

CDR3 loop: CASSSVGGLSYNEQFF. CDR3 DNA sequence: TGTGCCAGCAGTTCGGTTGGCGGCCTCTCCTACAATGAGCAGTTCTTC. The V call is TRBV28, the J call TRBJ2-1; no definite D call. Germline loops: CDR1 MDHEN, CDR2 SYDVKM. CDR3 length: 16 amino acids. Trimming took 4 bases from V and 0 from J, leaving 13 bases between them. Complete variable domain (other parts from reference TRBV28 and TRBJ2-1): DVKVTQSSRYLVKRTGEKVFLECVQDMDHENMFWYRQDPGLGLRLIYFSYDVKMKEKGDIPEGYSVSREKKERFSLILESASTNQTSMYLCASSSVGGLSYNEQFFGPGTRLTVL.

The CDR3 loop reads CASRDRATNEKLFF. In nucleotides, the CDR3 is TGTGCCAGCAGAGACAGGGCAACTAATGAAAAACTGTTTTTT. The chain couples TRBV2 to TRBJ1-4, with 7 bases lining up with TRBD1. Trimming at V came to 6 bases and at J to 0 bases, leaving 1 base not matched to a gene. The CDR3 is 14 residues long. Germline-derived CDR1 and CDR2 are SNHLY and FYNNEI.

Only one count was recorded for this clone. The rearrangement uses TRBV6-2 or TRBV6-3 and TRBJ1-1; D unclear. Deletions cut 0 bases from V and 4 bases from J, with 12 bases between. Germline CDR1 MNHEY, CDR2 SVGEGT. The CDR3 is 15 residues long. CDR3 amino acids: CASSYSPGEGTEAFF. The CDR3 nucleotides read TGTGCCAGCAGTTACTCCCCCGGGGAAGGCACTGAAGCTTTCTTT.

On this clone: The sample has other DNA sequences that encode this CDR3 too. The genes are TRBV5-1 and TRBJ1-4, with TRBD1 identical over 8 bases. The CDR3 loop spans 15 amino acids. CDR1 and CDR2 from the germline V gene are SGHRS and YFSETQ. V lost 2 bases to trimming and J lost 7 bases; unmatched junction nucleotides: 7. CDR3 bases: TGCGCCAGCAGCTTAGCCGGGACAGGCGGTGAAAAACTGTTTTTT. Its translation is CASSLAGTGGEKLFF.

The chain joins TRBV12-3 or TRBV12-4 to TRBJ1-5; D perhaps matches TRBD1 (5 bases). V was shortened by 10 bases and J by 6 bases, with 16 bases between the two germline ends. This CDR3 is built from 13 residues. The CDR3 spells CATRRQGAQPQHF. In nucleotides, the CDR3 is TGTGCCACCAGACGGCAGGGCGCTCAGCCCCAGCATTTT.

This clone was recorded once. The rearrangement uses TRBV7-6 and TRBJ2-2, with 7 bases fitting TRBD1. The CDR3 is made up of 14 amino acids. With 3 bases clipped from V and 6 bases from J, the junction kept 4 bases outside the gene matches. In germline, CDR1 is SGHVS, CDR2 FNYEAQ. CDR3 bases: TGTGCCAGCAGCTTGGACCAGGGGGCCGGGGAGCTGTTTTTT. Translating gives CASSLDQGAGELFF.

This chain joins TRBV5-5 and TRBJ1-2, with unresolved D. Germline CDR1 is SGHKS and CDR2 is YYEKEE (reference sequence). V dropped 0 bases and J dropped 0 bases, with 15 bases sitting between them. The CDR3 totals 17 residues. In DNA form, the CDR3 reads TGTGCCAGCAGCTTGGCAATAAGGGAGTCGTCTAACTATGGCTACACCTTC. Protein: CASSLAIRESSNYGYTF. The whole variable domain, filled in from reference TRBV5-5 and TRBJ1-2, reads DAGVTQSPTHLIKTRGQQVTLRCSPISGHKSVSWYQQVLGQGPQFIFQYYEKEERGRGNFPDRFSARQFPNYSSELNVNALLLGDSALYLCASSLAIRESSNYGYTFGSGTRLTVV.

The chain combines TRBV12-3 or TRBV12-4 with TRBJ2-7; unclear D gene. The CDR3 contains 13 residues. Between the trimmed V and J ends, which lost 1 base and 3 bases, there was a span of 7 bases. The CDR3 sequence is CASSLGYLYEQYF. CDR3 bases: TGTGCCAGCAGTTTAGGCTACCTCTACGAGCAGTACTTC.

The chain combines TRBV4-1 with TRBJ2-3; D uncertain. V was trimmed by 0 bases and J by 6 bases, leaving 13 bases between them. From germline, CDR1 is MGHRA and CDR2 YSYEKL. This CDR3 region has 15 residues. The CDR3 coding sequence is TGCGCCAGCAGCCAAGAACCCACCCTCAGGGATACGCAGTATTTT. Encoded protein: CASSQEPTLRDTQYF.

The chain employs TRBV18 and TRBJ2-7; TRBD1 matches 7 bases. Looked up from germline, CDR1 is KGHSH and CDR2 is LQKENI. This CDR3 has 15 residues. The trim removed 3 bases at V and 5 bases at J, leaving 10 bases unmatched. This CDR3 reads CASSPTDNRGNEQYF. The CDR3 region has the DNA TGTGCCAGCTCACCTACGGACAACAGGGGCAACGAGCAGTACTTC.

The rearrangement links TRBV28 to TRBJ1-5; tentatively, D is TRBD1 (6 bases). Germline V gives CDR1 MDHEN, CDR2 SYDVKM. Trimming took 5 bases from V and 6 from J, leaving 17 bases between them. The CDR3 covers 15 residues. The CDR3 bases are TGTGCCAGCAGTCCCGGACAGATAACAGGTCAGCCCCAGCATTTT. Its translation is CASSPGQITGQPQHF.

The V call is TRBV9, the J call TRBJ1-1; TRBD1 is a possible D gene (5 bases). This CDR3 has 15 residues. The V end was cut by 0 bases, the J end by 4 bases, with 13 bases between. The V gene's germline CDR1 is SGDLS and CDR2 YYNGEE. The CDR3 reads CASSVVFGALTEAFF. The CDR3 DNA follows: TGTGCCAGCAGCGTAGTGTTTGGGGCTCTCACTGAAGCTTTCTTT.